Here is one T cell receptor (beta chain) with its context. Its specificity is not known. Authors' data handling: Built for papillary thyroid cancer, a distant-metastasis classifier drew on CDR3 differences across clinicopathological groups. MiXCR was used by TCRdb to re-call the PCR reads. Here the V and J calls rest on TCRdb's processing, not on the authors' analysis. Counted here are 20,000 or so clones, about a quarter occurring once; the ten biggest clones make up 8% to 11%. J was trimmed by 7 bases and V by 6 bases; bases with no gene match: 12. Germline CDR1 SGHAT, CDR2 FQNNGV. CDR3 length equals 16 residues. The sample belongs to a study of metastatic and nonmetastatic thyroid tumors. On the study more broadly: Malignant thyroid and benign thyroid patients provided blood and tumor or nodule tissue whose repertoires were compared.

Study-level findings and limits: Across blood and tumor, TCR beta diversity in malignant thyroid tumors was reportedly significantly higher than in benign nodules.

None of the patients had undergone any treatment ahead of thyroid surgery. The sequence was obtained from a female donor with papillary thyroid cancer or a benign thyroid nodule (not recorded which). Some clones in this sample may be carry-over from other donors' samples. J is TRBJ2-3 and V is TRBV11-2; 11 bases map to TRBD2. Sequenced material: tumor tissue. The CDR3 loop is CASSRIAGGPQNTQYF. The CDR3 region has the DNA TGTGCCAGCAGTAGGATAGCGGGAGGGCCTCAGAATACGCAGTATTTT.